One T cell receptor beta chain is described in this entry. The target antigen is unknown. The V end lost 6 bases, the J end lost 2 bases, and 13 bases lay between the germline ends. Per germline, CDR1 MNHNS and CDR2 SASEGT. This CDR3 has 15 residues. This record comes from a study of cytomegalovirus exposure and HLA in healthy donors. Primers included in the PCR were 60 Vbeta and 13 Jbeta primers. Source study methods: The count from a later analysis was some 83 million unique TCR beta chains, about 10 million of them shared. The assay was immunoSEQ multiplex PCR, and TCRdb's table has in-frame clones only and misses some. From that table come the V and J calls and clone size; the DNA was used to work out D and trimming. Of over 150,000 clones in the sample, 60% to 85% were seen once. Unrecorded immune exposures were likely, despite nominal health at sampling. Broader study findings: Most TCR sequences were rare, but some public TCRs occurred in many donors. Among the sequence variants, a highly shared cluster was likely an artifact of sequencing.

The chain joins TRBV6-1 to TRBJ1-4; D is possibly TRBD1 (6 bases). This clonotype was obtained from a male donor in good health and CMV-seropositive. The sequenced material came from PBMCs. In DNA form, the CDR3 reads TGTGCCAGCAGACCCACACAGGGTACTAATGAAAAACTGTTTTTT. Translated: CASRPTQGTNEKLFF.